The 25 T cell receptor beta chains given below trace back to one sample, sequenced in a study of blood T cell repertoires in COVID-19 (dated by TCRdb to the early 2020s). Library prep was done by the immunoSEQ multiplex PCR assay. The table comes from immuneACCESS by way of TCRdb, which keeps in-frame sequences with V and J called. Part of the clones is missing from these tables; in studies checked, under half for an unresolved V gene and the rest for unknown reasons. The sample table records about 260,000 clones; less than 90% of these occur just once. 10% to 15% of the sample goes to the ten largest clones. The sample was peripheral blood. These receptors all come from a human donor in a cohort sampled during active COVID-19.

V and J are TRBV10-3 and TRBJ1-6; D remains ambiguous. The CDR3 covers 12 residues. Between the trimmed V and J ends, which lost 3 bases and 12 bases, there was a span of 9 bases. Germline V gene data show CDR1 as ENHRY and CDR2 as SYGVKD. The CDR3 region is CAISDIRGPLHF. DNA for the CDR3: TGTGCCATCAGTGATATTCGGGGACCCCTCCACTTT.

In DNA, the CDR3 is TGTGCCAGCAGAGAAGGGACTAGCGGAGGTGGGGAGCAGTTCTTC. As protein: CASREGTSGGGEQFF. The rearrangement links TRBV27 to TRBJ2-1, with TRBD2 matching over 11 bases. Germline trimming cut 6 bases from V and 10 bases from J; bases unmatched to any gene: 11. The germline gives CDR1 MNHEY, CDR2 SMNVEV (reference sequence). The CDR3 has 15 residues.

The V call is TRBV19, the J call TRBJ1-1; a possible D gene is TRBD1 (5 bases). The length of the CDR3 is 13 residues. Germline CDR1 LNHDA, CDR2 SQIVND (reference sequence). The V end was cut by 7 bases, the J end by 4 bases, with 13 bases between. This CDR3 reads CASIPEGATEAFF. DNA for the CDR3: TGTGCCAGTATCCCCGAAGGGGCCACTGAAGCTTTCTTT.

The chain carries TRBV5-4 and TRBJ2-3; TRBD2 agrees at 11 bases. V dropped 0 bases and J dropped 5; count of bases not matched to a gene: 2. This CDR3 has 15 residues. Germline loops: CDR1 SGHNT, CDR2 YYREEE (reference sequence). The CDR3 region is CASSLEGTSGDTQYF. CDR3 sequence (DNA): TGTGCCAGCAGCTTGGAGGGGACTAGCGGAGATACGCAGTATTTT.

The chain has TRBV11-2 and TRBJ1-1; tentatively, D is TRBD1 (6 bases). The CDR3 runs 14 residues. V was trimmed by 5 bases and J by 5 bases, leaving 15 bases between them. Germline lookup yields CDR1 SGHAT and CDR2 FQNNGV. The CDR3 is CASSATRGGTEAFF. The CDR3 DNA sequence: TGTGCCAGCAGCGCAACAAGGGGGGGGACTGAAGCTTTCTTT.

The V and J genes are TRBV19 and TRBJ2-4; 12 nucleotides align to TRBD2. Trimming took 4 bases from V and 3 from J; bases not matched to a gene: 13. CDR3 length equals 19 residues. CDR1 and CDR2 from the germline V gene are LNHDA and SQIVND (reference sequence). The CDR3 spells CASSTPSGRAVLVKNIQYF. The CDR3 region has the DNA TGTGCCAGTAGTACTCCTAGCGGGAGGGCCGTTTTGGTCAAAAACATTCAGTACTTC. The variable domain in full, completed from reference TRBV19 and TRBJ2-4, reads DGGITQSPKYLFRKEGQNVTLSCEQNLNHDAMYWYRQDPGQGLRLIYYSQIVNDFQKGDIAEGYSVSREKKESFPLTVTSAQKNPTAFYLCASSTPSGRAVLVKNIQYFGAGTRLSVL.

The J gene is TRBJ2-1, the V gene TRBV15; D perhaps matches TRBD2 (5 bases). V dropped 5 bases and J dropped 4 bases, with 6 bases sitting between them. Germline lookup yields CDR1 LNHNV and CDR2 YYDKDF (reference sequence). CDR3 size: 12 residues. CDR3 DNA sequence: TGTGCCACCAGCCGCGGGTACAATGAGCAGTTCTTC. Translated: CATSRGYNEQFF.

The chain couples TRBV29-1 to TRBJ2-7, with TRBD2 as a possible D gene (5 bases). This CDR3 is 11 amino acids long. V was pared by 4 bases and J by 4 bases, with 8 bases between. Looked up from germline, CDR1 is SQVTM and CDR2 is ANQGSEA. The CDR3 is CSVGRGYEQYF. For the CDR3, the DNA is TGCAGCGTTGGTAGAGGGTACGAGCAGTACTTC.

The chain couples TRBV4-1 to TRBJ2-5, with a tentative D call TRBD2 (6 bases). V was clipped by 0 bases and J by 5 bases, with 16 bases between them. The CDR3 runs 16 residues. CDR1 is MGHRA and CDR2 is YSYEKL in the germline V gene. CDR3 DNA: TGCGCCAGCAGCCAAGATAACCCCGGGAGTGGGGAGACCCAGTACTTC. This translates into CASSQDNPGSGETQYF.

The chain couples TRBV11-2 to TRBJ2-7; D call uncertain. The CDR3 loop spans 10 amino acids. CDR1 is SGHAT, CDR2 FQNNGV, per germline. V was trimmed by 5 bases and J by 4 bases, leaving 3 bases between them. In DNA form, the CDR3 reads TGTGCCAGCAGCATATACGAGCAGTACTTC. As protein: CASSIYEQYF.

This chain joins TRBV7-2 and TRBJ2-7; tentative D call: TRBD1 (5 bases). The CDR3 consists of 14 residues. Trimming shortened V by 5 bases and J by 6 bases, and 17 bases separated the two germline ends. Germline V gives CDR1 SGHTA, CDR2 FQGNSA. The CDR3 here is CASSGFGAPTEQYF. The CDR3 nucleotides are TGTGCCAGCAGCGGGTTTGGGGCCCCTACCGAGCAGTACTTC.

The rearrangement uses TRBV5-5 and TRBJ1-6; D remains unclear. Germline V gene data show CDR1 as SGHKS and CDR2 as YYEKEE (reference sequence). This CDR3 region has 14 residues. The V and J ends lost 4 bases and 8 bases respectively, with 13 bases between them. CDR3 bases: TGTGCCAGCAGCCGCCGGGAGTCCTATTCACCCCTCCACTTT. Protein product: CASSRRESYSPLHF. The full variable domain, rest sourced from reference TRBV5-5 and TRBJ1-6, is DAGVTQSPTHLIKTRGQQVTLRCSPISGHKSVSWYQQVLGQGPQFIFQYYEKEERGRGNFPDRFSARQFPNYSSELNVNALLLGDSALYLCASSRRESYSPLHFGNGTRLTVT.

This chain joins TRBV4-1 and TRBJ1-5; 8 positions agree with TRBD1. Per the germline V gene, CDR1 is MGHRA and CDR2 is YSYEKL. CDR3 length equals 15 residues. With V trimmed by 1 base and J by 5 bases, 4 bases remained unmatched. The CDR3 spells CASSQAGQGYQPQHF. CDR3 DNA: TGCGCCAGCAGCCAAGCCGGACAGGGCTATCAGCCCCAGCATTTT.

This sequence joins TRBV6-4 and TRBJ2-1; TRBD1 matches at 8 bases. Germline CDR1 reads MRHNA; CDR2 reads SNTAGT. Unmatched junction bases numbered 22, after V lost 7 bases and J lost 5 bases. This CDR3 comprises 19 residues. The CDR3 coding sequence is TGTGCCAGCATTGGAATCCCGGCAGGTAGGGACAGGTTTGACAATGAGCAGTTCTTC. Translating it yields CASIGIPAGRDRFDNEQFF.

The chain combines TRBV28 with TRBJ1-2; D may be TRBD1 (6 bases). V lost 4 bases, J lost 9 bases, and 18 bases lay in between. This CDR3 region has 14 residues. Germline V gene lookup returns CDR1 MDHEN and CDR2 SYDVKM. DNA of the CDR3: TGTGCCAGCAGTTCACCGGACAGCCTCTCTCGCTACACCTTC. It yields the protein CASSSPDSLSRYTF.

The V and J genes are TRBV7-9 and TRBJ2-3, with D possibly being TRBD2 (6 bases). This CDR3 contains 15 residues. Trimming pared 2 bases from V and 3 bases from J, leaving 12 bases between. Germline CDR1 and CDR2: SEHNR and FQNEAQ (reference sequence). CDR3 loop: CASSLMGGATDTQYF. The DNA for the CDR3 is TGTGCCAGCAGCTTAATGGGCGGGGCTACAGATACGCAGTATTTT. Filled out from reference TRBV7-9 and TRBJ2-3, the complete variable domain reads DTGVSQNPRHKITKRGQNVTFRCDPISEHNRLYWYRQTLGQGPEFLTYFQNEAQLEKSRLLSDRFSAERPKGSFSTLEIQRTEQGDSAMYLCASSLMGGATDTQYFGPGTRLTVL.

This clone showed up many times. The chain recombines TRBV7-9 with TRBJ2-1, with 13 bases lining up with TRBD2. Germline assignment: CDR1 SEHNR and CDR2 FQNEAQ (reference sequence). J was trimmed by 8 bases and V by 4 bases; bases with no gene match: 5. This CDR3 contains 15 residues. This CDR3 is CASSWGLAGSDEQFF. In DNA, the CDR3 is TGTGCCAGCAGCTGGGGACTAGCGGGAAGTGATGAGCAGTTCTTC.

This clone occurred many times. The gene calls are TRBV14 and TRBJ2-7; a weak D match, TRBD1 (5 bases). The CDR3 covers 14 residues. Per germline, CDR1 SGHDN and CDR2 FVKESK. The V gene lost 1 base and the J gene lost 3 bases, with 10 bases spanning the gap. CDR3 amino acids: CASSQGRQNYEQYF. CDR3 nucleotides: TGTGCCAGCAGCCAAGGCAGACAGAACTACGAGCAGTACTTC.

This clone was recorded once. The rearrangement joins TRBV29-1 to TRBJ2-1, with 11 bases identical to TRBD2. In germline, CDR1 is SQVTM, CDR2 ANQGSEA. Unmatched junction bases numbered 6, after V lost 4 bases and J lost 7 bases. There are 14 residues in the CDR3. CDR3 residues: CSVVHSGRANEQFF. In nucleotides, the CDR3 is TGCAGCGTTGTGCATAGCGGGAGGGCAAATGAGCAGTTCTTC.

There are a few counts of this clone. V and J are TRBV3-1 (or the pseudogene TRBV3-2) and TRBJ1-1; D remains ambiguous. The CDR3 is 13 residues long. The germline gives CDR1 LGHDT, CDR2 YNNKEL (reference sequence). Trimming removed 1 base from V and 1 base from J, with 4 bases in between. CDR3 protein: CASSQVRNTEAFF. The CDR3 DNA is TGTGCCAGCAGCCAAGTCAGGAACACTGAAGCTTTCTTT.

This clone appeared a single time. The chain links TRBV13 to TRBJ1-5; tentative D call: TRBD1 (6 bases). Germline V gene lookup returns CDR1 PRHDT and CDR2 FYEKMQ (reference sequence). The CDR3 extends over 14 amino acids. V lost 5 bases, J lost 2 bases, and 10 bases lay in between. The CDR3 DNA reads as TGTGCCAGCAGCAACAACAGGGGCAATCAGCCCCAGCATTTT. Protein product: CASSNNRGNQPQHF.

V usage is TRBV3-1 (or the pseudogene TRBV3-2) and J usage is TRBJ2-3; 7 positions agree with TRBD2. Germline CDR1 and CDR2: LGHDT and YNNKEL (reference sequence). This CDR3 comprises 18 residues. Germline trimming cut 5 bases from V and 1 base from J; bases unmatched to any gene: 15. The CDR3 loop reads CASSTSAEILAGTDTQYF. The CDR3 bases are TGTGCCAGCAGCACCAGCGCTGAAATCCTAGCGGGCACAGATACGCAGTATTTT.

This rearrangement joins TRBV19 to TRBJ2-7; TRBD2 agrees at 7 bases. The CDR3 extends over 13 amino acids. Germline CDR1 and CDR2: LNHDA and SQIVND (reference sequence). V lost 6 bases to trimming and J lost 6 bases; unmatched junction nucleotides: 8. CDR3: CASSPMGGSEQYF. CDR3 sequence (DNA): TGTGCCAGTAGCCCTATGGGGGGGAGCGAGCAGTACTTC.

V is TRBV5-1 and J is TRBJ2-3; D may be TRBD2 (6 bases). The CDR3 totals 16 residues. V was cut by 0 bases and J by 1 base, with 12 bases left in between. From germline, CDR1 is SGHRS and CDR2 YFSETQ. CDR3 bases: TGCGCCAGCAGCTTGGCCGCCGGGAGTGGCACAGATACGCAGTATTTT. This translates into CASSLAAGSGTDTQYF.

The chain couples TRBV27 to TRBJ1-2; D may be TRBD1 (6 bases). CDR3 size: 13 residues. CDR1 is MNHEY and CDR2 is SMNVEV in the germline V gene (reference sequence). V was clipped by 6 bases and J by 4 bases, with 12 bases between them. The CDR3 here is CASSLRGLYGYTF. The CDR3 coding sequence is TGTGCCAGCAGCCTGCGGGGGCTCTATGGCTACACCTTC.